The clone carrying this TCR beta chain turned up a few times. Its antigen is undetermined. CDR1 and CDR2 (germline): SEHNR, FQNEAQ (reference sequence). CDR3 size: 15 residues. Trimming cost V 5 bases and J 5 bases, with 16 bases left between them. This specimen comes from a study of identical twins. Study outcomes and limitations: Within monozygotic twins, out-of-frame TCR alpha sharing was underestimated by the models.

MiXCR, run by TCRdb on the 5' RACE reads, gives a single entry per CDR3 protein. The repertoire holds about 920,000 distinct CDR3 sequences, with over 9% as singletons. This sample also appeared in a second study, on yellow fever vaccine responses in identical twins.

The sequenced material came from PBMCs. The V gene is TRBV7-9, the J gene TRBJ2-1, with D possibly called TRBD1 or TRBD2 (5 bases each). The receptor was isolated from a woman under 30 in good health. For the CDR3, the DNA is TGTGCCAGCAGCCCGCCGGCTTGGGGGAACAATGAGCAGTTCTTC. It yields the protein CASSPPAWGNNEQFF.